The 21 T cell receptor beta chains below come from one sample, sequenced in a study of vaccination effects on CD4 cells after COVID-19. Assay: immunoSEQ multiplex PCR; the TCRdb copy retains only in-frame clones and omits some. In the table there are 55,000 to 90,000 clones, 65% to 75% of which are singletons. What these receptors recognize is not known. Expansion of antigen-specific CD4+ T cells with viral peptide pools was carried out by the ViraFEST assay before sequencing. The culture ran for approximately nine days before CD4+ T cells were isolated. Between March and December 2020, the person had a SARS-CoV-2 infection that PCR confirmed. The sample in question was CD4+ T cells from PBMCs cultured with HIV peptides, obtained before COVID-19 vaccination. Subset of the sample: HIV-1 Nef peptide pool negative control/reference culture. The receptors shown here come from a human donor who had a prior SARS-CoV-2 infection.

This rearrangement joins TRBV25-1 to TRBJ2-2; either TRBD1 or TRBD2 may supply D (5 bases each). V was shortened by 10 bases and J by 6 bases, with 12 bases between the two germline ends. Germline loops: CDR1 MGHDK, CDR2 SYGVNS. The CDR3 contains 12 residues. The CDR3 DNA sequence: TGTGCCACCAAGAGGGACGCCGGGGAGCTGTTTTTT. As protein: CATKRDAGELFF.

This clone was seen only a few times. The chain combines TRBV19 with TRBJ1-6, with 7 nucleotides matching TRBD1. V lost 3 bases to trimming and J lost 0 bases; unmatched junction nucleotides: 11. CDR1 and CDR2 from the germline V gene are LNHDA and SQIVND (reference sequence). The CDR3 consists of 19 residues. The CDR3 DNA reads as TGTGCCAGTAGTATCTGGTGGACAGGCTCGAGCTCCTATAATTCACCCCTCCACTTT. Its protein is CASSIWWTGSSSYNSPLHF.

There are a few counts of this clone. This sequence joins TRBV3-1 (or the pseudogene TRBV3-2) and TRBJ1-3; no clear D gene. V shed 2 bases and J shed 0 bases, with 8 bases lying between them. Germline V CDR1 and CDR2: LGHDT, YNNKEL (reference sequence). The CDR3 runs 15 residues. This CDR3 is CASSQLDGSGNTIYF. In DNA, the CDR3 is TGTGCCAGCAGCCAATTAGACGGCTCTGGAAACACCATATATTTT.

The J gene is TRBJ2-7, the V gene TRBV5-1, with TRBD1 matching over 7 bases. Germline-derived CDR1 and CDR2 are SGHRS and YFSETQ. CDR3 length: 14 residues. V lost 1 base and J lost 2; bases outside the gene matches: 3. The CDR3 is CASSLTGEPYEQYF. In DNA form, the CDR3 reads TGCGCCAGCAGCTTGACAGGGGAACCCTACGAGCAGTACTTC.

The J gene is TRBJ2-5, the V gene TRBV7-6; D is undetermined. The CDR3 spans 11 residues. Trimming cost V 8 bases and J 10 bases, with 14 bases left between them. The V gene's germline CDR1 is SGHVS and CDR2 FNYEAQ. CDR3 loop: CASGMGGNQYF. The CDR3 region has the DNA TGTGCCAGCGGCATGGGTGGAAACCAGTACTTC.

The chain couples TRBV5-1 to TRBJ1-4; D remains ambiguous. The CDR3 extends over 16 amino acids. V lost 4 bases and J 0 bases, leaving 13 bases between the germline ends. CDR1 and CDR2 from the germline V gene are SGHRS and YFSETQ. The chain's CDR3 is CASSAGLGATNEKLFF. CDR3 DNA sequence: TGCGCCAGCAGCGCCGGCCTCGGGGCAACTAATGAAAAACTGTTTTTT.

The chain combines TRBV7-2 with TRBJ1-5, with 8 positions matching TRBD1. The CDR3 is made up of 15 amino acids. J lost 10 bases, V lost 2 bases, and 10 bases had no gene match. Germline V gives CDR1 SGHTA, CDR2 FQGNSA. The CDR3: CASSLLGTGGGPQHF. CDR3 nucleotides: TGTGCCAGCAGCTTATTAGGCACAGGGGGAGGCCCCCAGCATTTT. Using reference TRBV7-2 and TRBJ1-5 for the parts outside the CDR3, the full variable domain is GAGVSQSPSNKVTEKGKDVELRCDPISGHTALYWYRQSLGQGLEFLIYFQGNSAPDKSGLPSDRFSAERTGGSVSTLTIQRTQQEDSAVYLCASSLLGTGGGPQHFGDGTRLSIL.

The rearrangement links TRBV2 to TRBJ1-4; weak D call: TRBD1 (6 bases). The CDR3 is made up of 13 amino acids. The germline V and J ends were trimmed by 3 bases and 8 bases, with 10 bases remaining between them. The V gene's germline CDR1 is SNHLY and CDR2 FYNNEI. CDR3 residues: CASSEYREEKLFF. The CDR3 DNA sequence: TGTGCCAGCAGTGAGTACAGGGAGGAAAAACTGTTTTTT.

The chain's CDR3 is CASSLGGDSLEAFF. The CDR3 coding sequence is TGTGCCAGCAGTTTGGGGGGCGACTCGCTTGAAGCTTTCTTT. The chain employs TRBV28 and TRBJ1-1, with a tentative D call TRBD1 (6 bases). V dropped 3 bases and J dropped 7 bases, with 15 bases sitting between them. Germline CDR1 reads MDHEN; CDR2 reads SYDVKM. CDR3 size: 14 residues.

The CDR3 sequence is CASFPVAGGQETQYF. The CDR3, as DNA: TGTGCCAGCTTTCCAGTAGCGGGGGGACAAGAGACCCAGTACTTC. This chain joins TRBV6-4 and TRBJ2-5; 10 bases fit TRBD2. The germline gives CDR1 MRHNA, CDR2 SNTAGT. J lost 2 bases, V lost 8 bases, and 8 bases had no gene match. The CDR3 runs 15 residues.

In nucleotides, the CDR3 is TGTGCCAGCAGCTCCCCCACGGGGAAAAACATTCAGTACTTC. Translating gives CASSSPTGKNIQYF. This chain links TRBV11-3 with TRBJ2-4, with D possibly TRBD2 on 5 matching bases. Germline loops: CDR1 SGHNT, CDR2 YENEEA. The CDR3 is 14 residues long. Trimming cost V 4 bases and J 4 bases, with 11 bases left between them. Drawing the rest from reference TRBV11-3 and TRBJ2-4, the complete variable domain is EAGVVQSPRYKIIEKKQPVAFWCNPISGHNTLYWYLQNLGQGPELLIRYENEEAVDDSQLPKDRFSAERLKGVDSTLKIQPAELGDSAVYLCASSSPTGKNIQYFGAGTRLSVL.

The chain joins TRBV9 to TRBJ2-1; 8 nucleotides agree with TRBD1. Germline lookup yields CDR1 SGDLS and CDR2 YYNGEE. The CDR3 runs 13 residues. Trimming removed 0 bases from V and 10 bases from J; junction bases left unmatched: 3. The DNA of the CDR3 is TGTGCCAGCAGCGTAGCTCGGACAGGGGAGCAGTTCTTC. As protein: CASSVARTGEQFF.

This clone was found once. The V call is TRBV10-3, the J call TRBJ2-2; D call uncertain. V gave up 2 bases and J gave up 7 bases, with 8 bases separating them. Germline V gives CDR1 ENHRY, CDR2 SYGVKD. The CDR3 spans 13 residues. The CDR3 loop is CAISETMDGELFF. The CDR3 coding sequence is TGTGCCATCAGTGAGACCATGGACGGGGAGCTGTTTTTT.

This chain connects TRBV24-1 to TRBJ2-2; 9 bases map to TRBD1. The germline CDR1 and CDR2 sequences are KGHDR and SFDVKD. J lost 7 bases, V lost 4 bases, and 6 bases had no gene match. This CDR3 spans 15 amino acids. This CDR3 is CATSDGTGFSGELFF. The CDR3 DNA follows: TGTGCCACCAGTGACGGGACAGGGTTTAGCGGGGAGCTGTTTTTT.

The chain carries TRBV7-8 and TRBJ2-7; the D call may be TRBD1 or TRBD2 (5 bases each). Trimming shortened V by 6 bases and J by 2 bases, and 14 bases separated the two germline ends. The CDR3 extends over 14 amino acids. Germline CDR1 is SGHVS and CDR2 is FQNEAQ. CDR3 residues: CASSSGRITYEQYF. The DNA of the CDR3 is TGTGCCAGCAGTTCGGGACGGATAACCTACGAGCAGTACTTC.

The CDR3 region has the DNA TGTGCCAGTAGTATAGGCCCCGGACAGGGATGGCAAGAGACCCAGTACTTC. Its translation is CASSIGPGQGWQETQYF. The rearrangement uses TRBV19 and TRBJ2-5; TRBD1 agrees at 8 bases. The trim removed 1 base at V and 2 bases at J, leaving 9 bases unmatched. Germline V gene sequence: CDR1 LNHDA, CDR2 SQIVND (reference sequence). This CDR3 has 17 amino acids.

The chain uses TRBV5-1 and TRBJ2-7, with a possible D match to TRBD2 (5 bases). The CDR3 loop spans 16 amino acids. Germline CDR1 SGHRS, CDR2 YFSETQ. Trimming removed 2 bases from V and 5 bases from J, with 20 bases in between. This CDR3 is CASSFEGAGVGHEQYF. Here the CDR3 DNA reads TGCGCCAGCAGCTTCGAGGGCGCAGGTGTCGGCCACGAGCAGTACTTC.

The CDR3 nucleotides are TGCGCCAGCAGCTTGGATACAGGTCCCGGGGAGCTGTTTTTT. This codes for CASSLDTGPGELFF. The chain is built from TRBV5-1 and TRBJ2-2, with D maybe TRBD1 (5 bases). With 0 bases removed from V and 6 bases from J, the gap between germline ends came to 9 bases. The CDR3 is made up of 14 amino acids. Germline CDR1 is SGHRS and CDR2 is YFSETQ.

This rearrangement joins TRBV19 to TRBJ2-2, with TRBD1 matching over 7 bases. The CDR3 has 18 amino acids. After removal of 1 base from V and 4 bases from J, the junction contained 12 bases not matched to a gene. Germline assignment: CDR1 LNHDA and CDR2 SQIVND (reference sequence). CDR3 region: CASSIGPRQGRGTGELFF. DNA of the CDR3: TGTGCCAGTAGTATAGGACCCCGACAGGGAAGAGGCACCGGGGAGCTGTTTTTT.

V and J are TRBV30 and TRBJ1-3; no reliable D call. The germline V and J ends were trimmed by 2 bases and 6 bases, with 11 bases remaining between them. Germline assignment: CDR1 GTSNPN and CDR2 SVGIG (reference sequence). This CDR3 has 13 residues. The CDR3 loop is CAWSLSGQNTIYF. The CDR3 DNA is TGTGCCTGGAGTCTGTCAGGCCAAAACACCATATATTTT.

To note about this clone: One end of the junction is discordant with germline, which a read error may explain. The gene calls are TRBV7-7 and TRBJ2-2; perhaps TRBD2 as D (5 bases). CDR1 SSHAT and CDR2 FNYEAQ come from the germline V gene (reference sequence). CDR3 length equals 16 residues. The CDR3 reads CASSLGFGDSTGELFF. The DNA for the CDR3 is TGTGCTAGCAGCTTAGGATTCGGGGATAGCACCGGGGAGCTGTTTTTT.